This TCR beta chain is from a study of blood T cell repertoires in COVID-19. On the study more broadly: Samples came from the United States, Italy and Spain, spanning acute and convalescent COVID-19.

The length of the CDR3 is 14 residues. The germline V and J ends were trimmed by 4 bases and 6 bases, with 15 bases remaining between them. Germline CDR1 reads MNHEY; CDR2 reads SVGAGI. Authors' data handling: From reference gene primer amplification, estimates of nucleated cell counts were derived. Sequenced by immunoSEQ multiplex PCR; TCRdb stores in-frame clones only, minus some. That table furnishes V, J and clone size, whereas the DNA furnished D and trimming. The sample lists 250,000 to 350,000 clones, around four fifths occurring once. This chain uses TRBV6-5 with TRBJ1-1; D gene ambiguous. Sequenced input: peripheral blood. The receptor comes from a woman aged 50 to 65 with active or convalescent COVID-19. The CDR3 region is CASSSTSTAPEAFF. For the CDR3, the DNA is TGTGCCAGCAGTTCGACATCGACCGCACCTGAAGCTTTCTTT.